This T cell receptor (beta chain) was sequenced in a study of immune characteristics of hereditary and idiopathic chronic pancreatitis. Turning to the overall study: The study examined local immune cells and TCRbeta repertoires in the pancreas in hereditary and idiopathic chronic pancreatitis, using control pancreases from organ donors for comparison. TCRbeta sequencing was performed on roughly five control pancreases, roughly seven hereditary chronic pancreatitis pancreases and roughly six idiopathic chronic pancreatitis pancreases. The gDNA-based approach was selected because minimal in vitro experimental manipulation of pancreas-infiltrating T cells was involved.

Between the V and J ends, shortened by 4 bases and 1 base respectively, the junction contains 13 bases. Via the germline V gene (reference sequence), CDR1 is MNHEY and CDR2 SMNVEV. The CDR3 goes from the cysteine to the phenylalanine over 15 residues. The kept DNA is CDR3 alone, 45 bases in frame from the first base. About this clone itself: Its antigen remains undetermined. The input lacks base qualities; no much larger clone sits a single base away.

Study-level results and caveats: Vbeta-Jbeta gene family usage, including TRBV10, TRBV19, TRBV23 and TRBV5, differed between hereditary and idiopathic chronic pancreatitis. Among roughly 13 chronic pancreatitis patients, higher numbers of productive TCR rearrangements went along with higher disease severity scores, showing a positive correlation. Because patient tissue could be obtained only at the time of TPIAT, immune findings may have been influenced by differences in disease duration. Chronic pancreatitis caused by alcohol use was excluded from the study. Significantly increased TCRbeta repertoire diversity and reduced clonality were observed in both chronic pancreatitis groups relative to controls.

Receptor libraries were prepared by the immunoSEQ multiplex PCR assay. From pancreatic genomic DNA, the TCRbeta CDR3 region along with adjacent sequences was amplified and then sequenced. Concerning the study's data processing: Repertoire diversity was assessed as a mean normalized Shannon-Wiener index, and productive clonality and productive rearrangement counts were also measured. The nonparametric Mann-Whitney U test was used to compare repertoire metrics between controls and chronic pancreatitis. A clonotype counted as shared when its CDR3beta sequence had identical amino acid composition and length across subjects. What TCRdb holds here is the immuneACCESS table cut down to in-frame rearrangements. Part of the clones is not present; checked against another copy, under half of the missing clones reflect an unresolved V gene, and the others are unexplained. V, J and clone size derive from that table, while D and trimming were established from the DNA sequence. In this sample the table shows around 9,400 clones, roughly 83% of which occur a single time. Together, the top ten hold approximately 15% of the sample.

Chronic pancreatitis pancreas tissue came from patients undergoing total pancreatectomy with islet autotransplantation (TPIAT). Included chronic pancreatitis patients had no known history of diabetes. For TCRbeta sequencing, genomic DNA was pulled straight from bulk pancreas tissue, skipping any T cell sorting. No particular cause of disease was identified in the patients with idiopathic chronic pancreatitis. Pancreas tissues were collected consecutively from patients and organ donors at two US centers. The receptor was derived from a human donor with chronic pancreatitis. The rearranged segments are TRBV27 and TRBJ2-5, with a tentative D gene TRBD2 over 7 matching bases. Sequencing used pancreas tissue with idiopathic chronic pancreatitis. The sample's cell subset or site label, in plain terms: chronic pancreatitis without an identified cause. The base sequence is TGTGCCAGCAGTTACGCGGGGGCTCTCCAAGAGACCCAGTACTTC. This is translated as CASSYAGALQETQYF.